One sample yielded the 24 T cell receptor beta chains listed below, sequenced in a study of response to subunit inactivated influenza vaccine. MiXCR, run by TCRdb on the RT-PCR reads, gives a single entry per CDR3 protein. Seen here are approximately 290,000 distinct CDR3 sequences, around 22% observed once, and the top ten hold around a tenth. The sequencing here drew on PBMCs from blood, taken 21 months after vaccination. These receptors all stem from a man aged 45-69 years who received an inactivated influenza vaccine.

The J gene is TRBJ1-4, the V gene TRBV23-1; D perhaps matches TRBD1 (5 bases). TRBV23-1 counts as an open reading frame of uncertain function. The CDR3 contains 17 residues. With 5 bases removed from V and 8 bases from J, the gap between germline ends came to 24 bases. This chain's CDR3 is CASSASWGRKGAEKLFF. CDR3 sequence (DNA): TGCGCCAGCAGTGCCTCGTGGGGCAGAAAGGGAGCCGAAAAACTGTTTTTT.

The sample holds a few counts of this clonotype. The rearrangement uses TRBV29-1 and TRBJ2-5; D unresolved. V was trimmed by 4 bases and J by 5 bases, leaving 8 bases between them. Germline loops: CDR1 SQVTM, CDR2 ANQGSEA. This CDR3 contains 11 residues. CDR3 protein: CSVAAEETQYF. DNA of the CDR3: TGCAGCGTTGCGGCAGAGGAGACCCAGTACTTC.

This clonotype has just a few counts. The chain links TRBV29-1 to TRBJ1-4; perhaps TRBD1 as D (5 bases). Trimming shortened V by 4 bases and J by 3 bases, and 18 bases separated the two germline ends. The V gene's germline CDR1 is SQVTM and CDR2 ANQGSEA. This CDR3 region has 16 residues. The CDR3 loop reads CSVASPGEGSNEKLFF. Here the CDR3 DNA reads TGCAGCGTTGCCAGTCCCGGAGAGGGGTCTAATGAAAAACTGTTTTTT.

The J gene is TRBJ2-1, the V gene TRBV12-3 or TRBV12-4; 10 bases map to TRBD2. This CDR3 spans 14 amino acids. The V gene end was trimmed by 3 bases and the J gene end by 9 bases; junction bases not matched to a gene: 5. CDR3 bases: TGTGCCAGCAGTTTGAGCGGGAGGGTCAGTGAGCAGTTCTTC. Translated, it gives CASSLSGRVSEQFF.

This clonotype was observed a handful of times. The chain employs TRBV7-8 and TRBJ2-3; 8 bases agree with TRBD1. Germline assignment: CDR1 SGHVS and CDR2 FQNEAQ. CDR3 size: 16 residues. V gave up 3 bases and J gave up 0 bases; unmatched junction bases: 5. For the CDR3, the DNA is TGTGCCAGCAGCTTCGGGACAGGCTATAGCACAGATACGCAGTATTTT. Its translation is CASSFGTGYSTDTQYF.

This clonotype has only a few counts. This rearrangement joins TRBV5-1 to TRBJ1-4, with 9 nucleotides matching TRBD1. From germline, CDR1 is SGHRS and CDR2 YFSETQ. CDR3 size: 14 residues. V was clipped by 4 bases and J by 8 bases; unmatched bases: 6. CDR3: CASSTGTGNEKLFF. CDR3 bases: TGCGCCAGCAGCACCGGGACAGGGAACGAAAAACTGTTTTTT.

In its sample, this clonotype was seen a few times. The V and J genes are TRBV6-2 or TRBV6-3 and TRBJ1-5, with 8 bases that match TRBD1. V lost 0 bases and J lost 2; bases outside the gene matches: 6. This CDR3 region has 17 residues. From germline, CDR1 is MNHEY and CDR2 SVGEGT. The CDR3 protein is CASSYSRTGWGNQPQHF. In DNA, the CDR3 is TGTGCCAGCAGTTACTCGAGGACAGGGTGGGGCAATCAGCCCCAGCATTTT.

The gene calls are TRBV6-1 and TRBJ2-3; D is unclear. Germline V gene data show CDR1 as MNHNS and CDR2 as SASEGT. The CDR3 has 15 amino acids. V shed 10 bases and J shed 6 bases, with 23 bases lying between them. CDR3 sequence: CANPSKRPEPDTQYF. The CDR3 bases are TGTGCCAACCCAAGCAAGCGCCCTGAACCCGATACGCAGTATTTT.

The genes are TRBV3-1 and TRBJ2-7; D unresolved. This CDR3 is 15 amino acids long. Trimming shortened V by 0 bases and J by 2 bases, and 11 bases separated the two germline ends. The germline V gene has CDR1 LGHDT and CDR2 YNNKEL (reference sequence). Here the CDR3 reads CASSQEAPWTYEQYF. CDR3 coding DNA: TGTGCCAGCAGCCAAGAGGCGCCTTGGACCTACGAGCAGTACTTC.

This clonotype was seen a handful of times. CDR3 protein: CSAGQGIYGYTF. The CDR3, as DNA: TGCAGTGCTGGACAGGGGATCTATGGCTACACCTTC. The genes are TRBV20-1 and TRBJ1-2, with 9 bases lining up with TRBD1. V shed 5 bases and J 4 bases; nucleotides not matched to a gene: 2. This CDR3 region has 12 residues. From germline, CDR1 is DFQATT and CDR2 SNEGSKA (reference sequence).

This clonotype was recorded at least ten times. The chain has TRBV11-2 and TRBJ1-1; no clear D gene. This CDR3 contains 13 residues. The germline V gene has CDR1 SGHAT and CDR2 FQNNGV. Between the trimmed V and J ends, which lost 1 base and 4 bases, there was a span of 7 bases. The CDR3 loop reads CASSLVVGTEAFF. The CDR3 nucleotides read TGTGCCAGCAGCTTAGTGGTGGGCACTGAAGCTTTCTTT.

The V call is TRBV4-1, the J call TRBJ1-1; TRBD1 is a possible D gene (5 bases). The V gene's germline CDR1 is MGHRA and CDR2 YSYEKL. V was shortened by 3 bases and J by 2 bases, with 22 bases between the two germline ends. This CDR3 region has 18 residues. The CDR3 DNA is TGCGCCAGCAGCCATGAAGAGGGGAGGGCGGAGGGAAACACTGAAGCTTTCTTT. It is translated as CASSHEEGRAEGNTEAFF.

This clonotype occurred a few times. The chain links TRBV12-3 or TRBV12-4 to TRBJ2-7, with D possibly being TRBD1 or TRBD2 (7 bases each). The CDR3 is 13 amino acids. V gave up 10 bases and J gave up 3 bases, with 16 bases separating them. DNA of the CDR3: TGTGCCATCCAGCGGGACAGAGACTACGAGCAGTACTTC. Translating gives CAIQRDRDYEQYF.

CDR3 nucleotide sequence: TGCAGTGCTAGATTAACGGGACCGGGAGAGACCCAGTACTTC. Translation: CSARLTGPGETQYF. This chain uses TRBV20-1 with TRBJ2-5; D is tentatively TRBD1 or TRBD2 (5 bases each). Per germline, CDR1 DFQATT and CDR2 SNEGSKA (reference sequence). The CDR3 is 14 residues long. V dropped 2 bases and J dropped 4 bases, with 14 bases sitting between them.

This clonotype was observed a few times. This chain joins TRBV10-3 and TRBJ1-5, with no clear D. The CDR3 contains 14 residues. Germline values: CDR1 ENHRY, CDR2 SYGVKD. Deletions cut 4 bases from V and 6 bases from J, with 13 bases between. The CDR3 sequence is CAISVSGLLQPQHF. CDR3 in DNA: TGTGCCATCAGTGTTTCAGGATTACTTCAGCCCCAGCATTTT.

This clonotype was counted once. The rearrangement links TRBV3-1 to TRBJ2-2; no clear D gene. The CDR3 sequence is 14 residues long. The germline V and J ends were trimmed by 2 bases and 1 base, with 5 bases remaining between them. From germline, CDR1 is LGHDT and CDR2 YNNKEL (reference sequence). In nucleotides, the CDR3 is TGTGCCAGCAGCCAACCGGGGAACACCGGGGAGCTGTTTTTT. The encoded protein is CASSQPGNTGELFF.

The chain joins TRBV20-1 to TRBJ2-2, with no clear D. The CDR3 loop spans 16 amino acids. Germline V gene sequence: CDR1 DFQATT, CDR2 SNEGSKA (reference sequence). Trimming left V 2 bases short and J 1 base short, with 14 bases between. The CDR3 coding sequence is TGCAGTGCTAGATCACCAAGGGCGAGGAACACCGGGGAGCTGTTTTTT. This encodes CSARSPRARNTGELFF.

The CDR3 sequence is CASSLTGQVGNEQFF. The CDR3 nucleotides are TGCGCCAGCAGCTTGACGGGACAGGTCGGTAATGAGCAGTTCTTC. J is TRBJ2-1 and V is TRBV5-1; TRBD1 aligns across 8 bases. With V trimmed by 1 base and J by 7 bases, 7 bases remained unmatched. Germline loops: CDR1 SGHRS, CDR2 YFSETQ. CDR3 length: 15 amino acids.

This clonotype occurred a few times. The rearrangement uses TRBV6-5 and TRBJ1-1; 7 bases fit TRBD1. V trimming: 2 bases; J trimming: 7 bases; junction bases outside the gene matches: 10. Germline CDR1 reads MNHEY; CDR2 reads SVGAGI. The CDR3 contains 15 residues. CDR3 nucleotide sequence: TGTGCCAGCAGTTACCCTAACAGGGGAGCTGGTGAAGCTTTCTTT. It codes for CASSYPNRGAGEAFF.

The CDR3 loop reads CASNRGPLNYEQYF. DNA for the CDR3: TGTGCCAGCAACAGGGGCCCCCTGAATTACGAGCAGTACTTC. The chain recombines TRBV2 with TRBJ2-7, with 7 bases fitting TRBD1. Germline V gene data show CDR1 as SNHLY and CDR2 as FYNNEI. The CDR3 contains 14 residues. Trimming took 7 bases from V and 4 from J; bases not matched to a gene: 10.

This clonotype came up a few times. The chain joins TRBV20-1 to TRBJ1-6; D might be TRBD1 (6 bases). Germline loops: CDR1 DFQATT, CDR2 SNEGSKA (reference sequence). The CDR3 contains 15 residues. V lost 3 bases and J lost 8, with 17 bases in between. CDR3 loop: CSASGDTFFDSPLHF. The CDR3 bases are TGCAGTGCTAGTGGGGACACCTTTTTTGATTCACCCCTCCACTTT.

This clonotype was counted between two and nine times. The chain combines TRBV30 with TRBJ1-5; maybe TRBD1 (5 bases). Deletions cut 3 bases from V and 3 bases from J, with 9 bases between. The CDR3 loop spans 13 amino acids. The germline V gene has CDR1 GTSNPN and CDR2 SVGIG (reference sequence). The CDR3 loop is CAWSRQNNQPQHF. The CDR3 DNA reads TGTGCCTGGAGCAGACAGAACAATCAGCCCCAGCATTTT.

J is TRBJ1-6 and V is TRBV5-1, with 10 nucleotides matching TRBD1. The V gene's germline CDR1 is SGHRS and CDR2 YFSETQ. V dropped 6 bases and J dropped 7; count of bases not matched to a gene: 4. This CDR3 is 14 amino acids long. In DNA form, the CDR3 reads TGCGCCAGCATGCCGGGACAGGGGAATTCACCCCTCCACTTT. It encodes CASMPGQGNSPLHF.

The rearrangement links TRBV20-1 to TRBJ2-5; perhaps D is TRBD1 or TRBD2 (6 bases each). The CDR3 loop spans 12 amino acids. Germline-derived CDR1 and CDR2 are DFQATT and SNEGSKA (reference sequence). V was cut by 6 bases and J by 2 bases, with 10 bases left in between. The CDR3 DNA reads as TGCAGTGCCAGGGGACTTCAAGAGACCCAGTACTTC. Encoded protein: CSARGLQETQYF.